Below are 22 T cell receptor delta chains sequenced from a single sample in a study of gamma-delta T cells after stem cell transplantation (dated by TCRdb to the mid-2010s). Libraries were built with RT-PCR. This sample was sequenced with an Illumina MiSeq. TCRdb reprocessed the public reads with the caller CATT; rows with the same DNA were merged afterwards. This sample is represented by 700 to 800 delta-chain clones; almost 5% of them were singletons. The ten largest clonotypes hold roughly 79% of the sample. Sequencing was performed on gamma-delta T cells. The origin of the receptors is a human donor. It is not recorded whose cells these are; they may come from a transplant donor.

This clone is judged medium-sized. A far larger clone lies a single base away; this is likely a read error. The chain employs TRDV2 and TRDJ1; D is possibly TRDD3 (5 bases). The CDR3 is made up of 15 amino acids. Germline V gene lookup returns CDR1 GEAIGNYY and CDR2 EKD. DNA for the CDR3: TGTGCCCGTGACTCGCTACGGGGAAGGGGCGATAAACTCATCTTT. As protein: CARDSLRGRGDKLIF.

Comments on this clone: It differs at one base from a far larger clone, so likely a read error. V gene TRDV2 combines with J gene TRDJ3, with 7 bases aligning to TRDD3. CDR3 size: 20 residues. The trim removed 3 bases at V and 0 bases at J, leaving 13 bases unmatched. The germline CDR1 and CDR2 sequences are GEAIGNYY and EKD. This chain's CDR3 is CACDAAWGTASSWDTRQMFF. The CDR3 DNA reads as TGTGCCTGTGACGCGGCTTGGGGGACCGCAAGCTCCTGGGACACCCGACAGATGTTTTTC.

This clone is judged medium-sized. A far larger clone is a single base away, which makes a read error likely. The sample contains more than one DNA sequence encoding this CDR3. The genes are TRDV3 and TRDJ1; unclear D gene. The germline gives CDR1 TVYSNPD, CDR2 GDNSRS (reference sequence). The CDR3 sequence is 16 residues long. DNA of the CDR3: TGCGCCTTTTTGGGCAAGTGGGCTCAGTACACCGATAAACTCATCTTT. This codes for CAFLGKWAQYTDKLIF. The full variable domain, its missing parts supplied by reference TRDV3 and TRDJ1, is CDKVTQSSPDQTVASGSEVVLLCTYDTVYSNPDLFWYRIRPDYSFQFVFYGDNSRSEGADFTQGRFSVKHILTQKAFHLVISPVRTEDSATYYCAFLGKWAQYTDKLIFGKGTRVTVEP.

This clone was observed a handful of times. The translation of this DNA and the TCRdb protein of a much larger clone differ at residue 3, probably owing to a read error; the protein shown here is translated from the DNA. This chain joins TRDV2 and TRDJ1; TRDD3 aligns across 10 bases. The CDR3 totals 19 residues. Germline CDR1 GEAIGNYY, CDR2 EKD. The DNA for the CDR3 is TGTGCCTATGACACCGTGGTGGGGGATACAGGGCCGTACACCGATAAACTCATCTTT. It translates to CAYDTVVGDTGPYTDKLIF.

In regard to this clone: Since a far larger clone is one base different, this is likely a read error. The same CDR3 is also encoded by other DNA sequences in this sample. The chain combines TRDV2 with TRDJ1, with 8 bases aligning to TRDD3. V trimming: 0 bases; J trimming: 0 bases; junction bases outside the gene matches: 5. This CDR3 region has 16 residues. Germline loops: CDR1 GEAIGNYY, CDR2 EKD. CDR3 in amino acids: CACDTAGGPYTDKLIF. Here the CDR3 DNA reads TGTGCCTGTGACACCGCTGGGGGACCTTACACCGATAAACTCATCTTT.

As regards this clone: The TCRdb record carries a much larger clone's protein, which differs from this DNA's translation at residue 17; a read error is the likely cause, and the protein listed here is the DNA translation. The V call is TRDV3, the J call TRDJ1; TRDD3 matches 12 bases. Germline loops: CDR1 TVYSNPD, CDR2 GDNSRS (reference sequence). This CDR3 spans 19 amino acids. CDR3 protein: CASEPYPGGYGPYTDKRIF. The CDR3 bases are TGTGCCTCTGAACCCTACCCTGGGGGATACGGCCCGTACACCGATAAACGCATCTTT.

This clone was seen more than once but under ten times. A read error is the likely source, as a far larger clone sits one nucleotide away. Other DNA variants within this sample encode the same CDR3. This rearrangement joins TRDV1 to TRDJ1; D perhaps matches TRDD3 (8 bases). CDR3 length: 21 amino acids. The V gene's germline CDR1 is TSWWSYY and CDR2 QGS. CDR3 sequence (DNA): TGTGCTCTTGGGGATCTTCCCTTCCTCACCCTACTGGGGGTCAACACCGACAAACTCATCTTT. Translated: CALGDLPFLTLLGVNTDKLIF.

This clone is classed as medium-sized (0.01 to 0.1%). Since a far larger clone is one base different, this is likely a read error. The chain recombines TRDV1 with TRDJ1; 8 nucleotides align to TRDD2. Germline trimming cut 0 bases from V and 4 bases from J; bases unmatched to any gene: 31. The CDR3 covers 24 residues. From germline, CDR1 is TSWWSYY and CDR2 QGS. DNA of the CDR3: TGTGCTCTTGGGGAACTTTCCCATGGCCTTCCTATATGGGGGGTAGTCTTTATAGGCGATAAACTCATCTTT. It translates to CALGELSHGLPIWGVVFIGDKLIF.

This clone appeared a few times. The TCRdb protein, from a much larger clone, departs from this DNA's translation at residue 8, likely by read error; the protein shown derives from the DNA. In DNA form, the CDR3 reads TGTGCCTGTGACACGGCTTGGAGGACCGCAAGCTCCTGGGACACCCGACAGATGTTTTTC. Its translation is CACDTAWRTASSWDTRQMFF. The rearrangement uses TRDV2 and TRDJ3; no clear D. The CDR3 has 20 amino acids. CDR1 is GEAIGNYY and CDR2 is EKD in the germline V gene. V shed 1 base and J shed 0 bases, with 18 bases lying between them.

This clone occurred a few times. A far larger clone is a single base away, which makes a read error likely. At the DNA level, this CDR3 is encoded by other sequences in the same sample as well. CDR3 protein: CALGLGRLSPTGGYDSWDTRQMFF. The CDR3 nucleotides read TGTGCTCTTGGTTTGGGCCGGCTCTCCCCAACTGGGGGATACGATTCCTGGGACACCCGACAGATGTTTTTC. This chain uses TRDV1 with TRDJ3; 13 nucleotides match TRDD3. The length of the CDR3 is 24 residues. Unmatched junction bases numbered 21, after V lost 6 bases and J lost 1 base. From germline, CDR1 is TSWWSYY and CDR2 QGS.

Note on this clone: This likely stems from a read error, as it lies one base from a far larger clone. This sample also contains other DNA sequences that code for the same CDR3. CDR3 loop: CACDPLGDYTDKLIF. The DNA of the CDR3 is TGTGCCTGTGACCCTCTGGGGGACTACACCGATAAGCTCATCTTT. V and J are TRDV2 and TRDJ1, with 8 bases matching TRDD3. The CDR3 has 15 residues. Germline V gene lookup returns CDR1 GEAIGNYY and CDR2 EKD.

The J gene is TRDJ3, the V gene TRDV2, with 8 bases identical to TRDD3. V dropped 2 bases and J dropped 2; count of bases not matched to a gene: 10. CDR1 is GEAIGNYY, CDR2 EKD, per germline. The CDR3 runs 19 residues. DNA of the CDR3: TGTGCCTGTGACAGCGCTACCGACTGGGGGGCCTGGGACACCCGACAGATGTTTTTC. Its protein product is CACDSATDWGAWDTRQMFF.

In the case of this clone: This probably arose from a read error, given a far larger clone one base away. The sample holds other DNA sequences that translate to the same CDR3. The gene calls are TRDV2 and TRDJ1; TRDD3 matches 8 bases. The CDR3 loop spans 15 amino acids. V lost 3 bases and J lost 0; bases outside the gene matches: 5. Germline values: CDR1 GEAIGNYY, CDR2 EKD. The CDR3 nucleotides are TGTGCCTGTGACCCCCTGGGGGACTACACCGATAAACTCATCTTT. It is translated as CACDPLGDYTDKLIF.

This clone was observed a handful of times. The chain employs TRDV1 and TRDJ1; TRDD2 or TRDD3 may be the D gene (5 bases each). CDR3 length: 19 amino acids. V dropped 0 bases and J dropped 2 bases, with 22 bases sitting between them. Germline CDR1 is TSWWSYY and CDR2 is QGS. The CDR3 spells CALGELGPPYVRGTDKLIF. CDR3 nucleotide sequence: TGTGCTCTTGGGGAACTTGGTCCTCCCTACGTTAGGGGAACCGATAAACTCATCTTT.

This clone turned up a few times. The chain recombines TRDV2 with TRDJ1; 10 bases match TRDD3. Germline CDR1 GEAIGNYY, CDR2 EKD. The CDR3 runs 19 residues. Unmatched junction bases numbered 16, after V lost 3 bases and J lost 1 base. CDR3 loop: CACDPLRPGGYGFTDKLIF. The DNA of the CDR3 is TGTGCCTGTGACCCCCTTCGTCCTGGGGGATATGGGTTCACCGATAAACTCATCTTT.

The V call is TRDV2, the J call TRDJ3; the match to TRDD3 covers 11 bases. Germline assignment: CDR1 GEAIGNYY and CDR2 EKD. V shed 3 bases, J shed 2 bases, and the junction held 5 bases outside the gene matches. CDR3 length: 18 amino acids. CDR3 loop: CACDPLGDTAWDTRQMFF. For the CDR3, the DNA is TGTGCCTGTGACCCTCTGGGGGATACAGCCTGGGACACCCGACAGATGTTTTTC.

Regarding this clone: TCRdb pairs this DNA with a much larger clone's protein that differs at residue 14, likely a read error; the protein shown was translated from the DNA. For the CDR3, the DNA is TGTGCTCTTGGTTTGGGTCGGCTCTCCCCAACTGGGGGATGCGATTCCTGGGACACCCGACAGATGTTTTTC. Translated: CALGLGRLSPTGGCDSWDTRQMFF. The chain combines TRDV1 with TRDJ3, with 10 nucleotides matching TRDD3. J lost 1 base, V lost 6 bases, and 24 bases had no gene match. The CDR3 has 24 residues. CDR1 and CDR2 from the germline V gene are TSWWSYY and QGS.

On this clone itself: This likely traces to a read error, being one base from a far larger clone. Other nucleotide sequences from this sample produce the same CDR3. The chain has TRDV1 and TRDJ1, with 11 bases identical to TRDD3. Per the germline V gene, CDR1 is TSWWSYY and CDR2 is QGS. The CDR3 consists of 21 residues. J was trimmed by 2 bases and V by 0 bases; bases with no gene match: 17. CDR3: CALGELESDWGIKGGTDKLIF. In DNA form, the CDR3 reads TGTGCTCTTGGGGAACTAGAGTCAGACTGGGGGATAAAAGGGGGAACCGATAAACTCATCTTT.

Notes on this clone: The protein TCRdb lists belongs to a much larger clone and differs from this DNA's translation at residue 7, which points to a read error; the protein shown is made from the DNA. V is TRDV1 and J is TRDJ1, with TRDD3 matching over 12 bases. The V gene end was trimmed by 2 bases and the J gene end by 3 bases; junction bases not matched to a gene: 16. Germline V gene sequence: CDR1 TSWWSYY, CDR2 QGS. The CDR3 contains 20 residues. CDR3 nucleotides: TGTGCTCTTGGGGAAACAGTGGGGGAGTACTGGGGGATACTTTCCGATAAACTCATCTTT. Translating gives CALGETVGEYWGILSDKLIF.

This clone came up a few times. The CDR3 coding sequence is TGTGCCTGTGACACGATACTGGGGGCCCCCGGCCGGGACACCGATAAACTCATCTTT. As protein: CACDTILGAPGRDTDKLIF. The chain employs TRDV2 and TRDJ1, with 8 nucleotides matching TRDD3. Trimming took 1 base from V and 0 from J; bases not matched to a gene: 15. CDR3 length equals 19 residues. The germline V gene encodes CDR1 GEAIGNYY and CDR2 EKD.

A remark on this clone: This DNA's translation and the protein TCRdb lists, from a much larger clone, do not match at residue 12, likely due to a read error; the protein shown is translated from the DNA. In DNA, the CDR3 is TGTGCCTGTGACACCGTGGTGGGGGATACAGGGGCGTACACCGATAAACTCATCTTT. Protein sequence: CACDTVVGDTGAYTDKLIF. V usage is TRDV2 and J usage is TRDJ1, with 10 nucleotides matching TRDD3. Germline-derived CDR1 and CDR2 are GEAIGNYY and EKD. The CDR3 is 19 residues long. The trim removed 0 bases at V and 0 bases at J, leaving 12 bases unmatched.

This clone was detected a few times. TCRdb assigns this DNA the protein of a much larger clone, which departs from its translation at residue 10; this likely reflects a read error, and the protein shown comes from translating the DNA. The chain couples TRDV2 to TRDJ1; TRDD3 aligns across 7 bases. The CDR3 has 16 amino acids. Germline V lookup: CDR1 GEAIGNYY, CDR2 EKD. The V segment lost 0 bases and the J segment 0 bases; nucleotides outside the gene matches: 6. The CDR3 DNA reads TGTGCCTGTGACACCGCTGGGGGCCCTAACACCGATAAACTCATCTTT. The encoded protein is CACDTAGGPNTDKLIF.